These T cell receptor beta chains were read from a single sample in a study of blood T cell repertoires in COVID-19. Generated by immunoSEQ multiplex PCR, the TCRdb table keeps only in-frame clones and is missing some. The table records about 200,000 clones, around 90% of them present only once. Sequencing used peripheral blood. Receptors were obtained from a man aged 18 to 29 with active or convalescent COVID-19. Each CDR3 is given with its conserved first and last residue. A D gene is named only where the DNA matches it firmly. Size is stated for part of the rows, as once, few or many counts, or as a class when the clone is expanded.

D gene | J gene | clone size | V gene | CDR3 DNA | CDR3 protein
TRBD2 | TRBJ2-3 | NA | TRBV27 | TGTGCCAGCAGGAGCGGGAGTGTAGATACGCAGTATTTT | CASRSGSVDTQYF
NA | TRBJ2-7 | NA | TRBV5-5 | TGTGCCAGCAGCTTGACAGATAACGAGCAGTACTTC | CASSLTDNEQYF
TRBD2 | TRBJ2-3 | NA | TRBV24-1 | TGTGCCACCAGTGATTTGCAACTAGCGGGAGTCCCAGATACGCAGTATTTT | CATSDLQLAGVPDTQYF
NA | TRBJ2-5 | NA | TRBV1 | TGCACCAGCAGCCCAGCTAGCGAGGAGACCCAGTACTTC | CTSSPASEETQYF
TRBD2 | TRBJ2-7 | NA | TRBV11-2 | TGTGCCAGCAGCTTGGGCGGGAGCTACGAGCAGTACTTC | CASSLGGSYEQYF
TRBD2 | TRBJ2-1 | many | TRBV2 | TGTGCCAGCAGTGAACCACCGGGACTAGCGGTTTTGAGCTCCTACAATGAGCAGTTCTTC | CASSEPPGLAVLSSYNEQFF
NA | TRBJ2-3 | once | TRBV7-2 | TGTGCCAGCAGCTTGATTAGCGGCGCAGATACGCAGTATTTT | CASSLISGADTQYF
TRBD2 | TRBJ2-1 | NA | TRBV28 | TGTGCCAGCAGTTCGAGAACTAGCGGGGCATACAATGAGCAGTTCTTC | CASSSRTSGAYNEQFF
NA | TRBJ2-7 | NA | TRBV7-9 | TGTGCCAGCAGCTTAGCAACAGGGTTCTACGAGCAGTACTTC | CASSLATGFYEQYF
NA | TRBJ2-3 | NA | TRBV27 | TGTGCCAGCAGTTTAGAGGCTAGCACAGATACGCAGTATTTT | CASSLEASTDTQYF
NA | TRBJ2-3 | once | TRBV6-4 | TGTGCCAGCAGTTACACGACAGGTGGAGGTACGCAGTATTTT | CASSYTTGGGTQYF
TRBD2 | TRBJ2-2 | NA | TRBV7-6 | TGTGCCAGCAGCTCCGAACTAGCGGGAGATACCGGGGAGCTGTTTTTT | CASSSELAGDTGELFF
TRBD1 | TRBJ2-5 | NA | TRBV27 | TGTGCCAGCAGAGCAACCCTACAGGGGGCATATGAGACCCAGTACTTC | CASRATLQGAYETQYF
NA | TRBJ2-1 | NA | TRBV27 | TGTGCCGCCCGCGGGTACAATGAGCAGTTCTTC | CAARGYNEQFF
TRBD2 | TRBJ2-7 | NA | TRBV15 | TGTGCCACCAGCAGAGAAGCGGGAGGGCCTTGGGAGCAGTACTTC | CATSREAGGPWEQYF
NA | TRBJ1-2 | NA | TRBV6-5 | TGTGCCAGCAGCTTTACAGGCCAACTTGGCTACACCTTC | CASSFTGQLGYTF
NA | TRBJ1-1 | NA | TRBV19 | TGTGCCAGTAGTGCTACGCGCCTCGGGAACACTGAAGCTTTCTTT | CASSATRLGNTEAFF
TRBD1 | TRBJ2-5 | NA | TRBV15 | TGTGCCACCAGCAGAGATCTGTCAGGGGGCGCGGGGGAGACCCAGTACTTC | CATSRDLSGGAGETQYF
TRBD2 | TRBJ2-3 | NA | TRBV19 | TGTGCCAGTAGTATTGGGGGACTAGCGGGCACAGATACGCAGTATTTT | CASSIGGLAGTDTQYF
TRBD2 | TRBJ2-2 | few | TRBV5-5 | TGTGCCAGCAGCCCGTGGACTAGCGGGGTGAAGCTGTTTTTT | CASSPWTSGVKLFF
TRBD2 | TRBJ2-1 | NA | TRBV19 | TGTGCCAGTAGTCCTCGGGTTGGAGCGGGAGCACTGGGGGTCAATGAGCAGTTCTTC | CASSPRVGAGALGVNEQFF
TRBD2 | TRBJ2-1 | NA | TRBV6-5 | TGTGCCAGCAGTTCCGGGACTACCCTATACAATGAGCAGTTCTTC | CASSSGTTLYNEQFF
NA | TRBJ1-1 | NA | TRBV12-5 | TGTGCTAGTGGTTTGGGTAACAGATTGAACACTGAAGCTTTCTTT | CASGLGNRLNTEAFF
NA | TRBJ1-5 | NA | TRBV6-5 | TGTGCCAGCACCCCGGGAAGAAATCAGCCCCAGCATTTT | CASTPGRNQPQHF
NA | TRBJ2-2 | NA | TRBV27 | TGTGCCAGCAACGGGGACACCGGGGAGCTGTTTTTT | CASNGDTGELFF